This TCR beta chain was sequenced for a study of cytotoxic CD8 clonotypes in ibrutinib-treated CLL. Study findings and constraints: Clonality was elevated at ibrutinib response and had returned toward baseline at progression. The clonality rise at ibrutinib response reflected private clonotype expansion.

Data came from immunoSEQ multiplex PCR; TCRdb stores just in-frame clones and leaves some out. The profile covers roughly 180,000 clones, with over 60% appearing a single time and roughly 12% taken by the ten largest. Genomic DNA in an amount of about 2 micrograms was extracted from cryopreserved PBMCs and used for the preparation of TCR beta libraries. This CDR3 has 15 amino acids. The germline V gene has CDR1 MNHEY and CDR2 SVGAGI. V was cut by 0 bases and J by 5 bases, with 14 bases left in between. Regarding this clone: The antigen remains unidentified.

This specimen consisted of PBMCs, obtained after 24 months of ibrutinib treatment. The J gene is TRBJ2-7, the V gene TRBV6-5; no reliable D call. The sequence derives from a human donor with chronic lymphocytic leukemia. CDR3 bases: TGTGCCAGCAGTTACTCGGCCCCAGAAATCCACGAGCAGTACTTC. Its protein product is CASSYSAPEIHEQYF.